Presented here are 22 T cell receptor beta chains from one specimen sequenced in a study of blood T cell repertoires in COVID-19. The assay was immunoSEQ multiplex PCR, and TCRdb's table has in-frame clones only and misses some. The sample lists roughly 150,000 clones, 80% occurring once. Sequencing was done on a sample of peripheral blood. Receptor source: a man in his sixties with acute or convalescent COVID-19.

V and J are TRBV7-9 and TRBJ1-3; tentatively, D is TRBD1 (6 bases). V was pared by 1 base and J by 0 bases, with 7 bases between. Germline V gene lookup returns CDR1 SEHNR and CDR2 FQNEAQ (reference sequence). This CDR3 has 15 amino acids. This chain's CDR3 is CASSLGTASGNTIYF. The CDR3 bases are TGTGCCAGCAGCTTAGGGACAGCCTCTGGAAACACCATATATTTT. Using reference TRBV7-9 and TRBJ1-3 for the parts outside the CDR3, the full variable domain is DTGVSQNPRHKITKRGQNVTFRCDPISEHNRLYWYRQTLGQGPEFLTYFQNEAQLEKSRLLSDRFSAERPKGSFSTLEIQRTEQGDSAMYLCASSLGTASGNTIYFGEGSWLTVV.

This clone appeared a few times. The chain combines TRBV6-4 with TRBJ1-6; 7 nucleotides agree with TRBD1. This CDR3 has 14 amino acids. Germline loops: CDR1 MRHNA, CDR2 SNTAGT. V shed 5 bases and J 10 bases; nucleotides not matched to a gene: 8. Written as DNA, the CDR3 is TGTGCCAGCAGTCCGACAGGGAACGGATCACCCCTCCACTTT. Translating gives CASSPTGNGSPLHF.

The sample holds one count of this clone. This chain uses TRBV7-2 with TRBJ2-7, with D maybe TRBD2 (5 bases). V was trimmed by 3 bases and J by 0 bases, leaving 15 bases between them. Per the germline V gene, CDR1 is SGHTA and CDR2 is FQGNSA. The CDR3 extends over 16 amino acids. As DNA, the CDR3 is TGTGCCAGCAGCTTCGTCGGGCGGGCGAGCTCCTACGAGCAGTACTTC. It translates to CASSFVGRASSYEQYF.

This chain links TRBV18 with TRBJ2-7; D remains ambiguous. The CDR3 has 13 amino acids. The V end was cut by 2 bases, the J end by 2 bases, with 7 bases between. Germline values: CDR1 KGHSH, CDR2 LQKENI. CDR3 DNA sequence: TGTGCCAGCTCACCAGGGCAGACCTACGAGCAGTACTTC. Its translation: CASSPGQTYEQYF. The full variable domain, its missing parts supplied by reference TRBV18 and TRBJ2-7, is NAGVMQNPRHLVRRRGQEARLRCSPMKGHSHVYWYRQLPEEGLKFMVYLQKENIIDESGMPKERFSAEFPKEGPSILRIQQVVRGDSAAYFCASSPGQTYEQYFGPGTRLTVT.

The chain combines TRBV4-1 with TRBJ1-2, with D perhaps TRBD1 (5 bases). CDR3 length: 14 amino acids. With 0 bases removed from V and 6 bases from J, the gap between germline ends came to 11 bases. Germline CDR1 is MGHRA and CDR2 is YSYEKL. As DNA, the CDR3 is TGCGCCAGCAGCCAAGATCCGGCAGGGAATGGCTACACCTTC. Its protein is CASSQDPAGNGYTF.

This clone was counted a few times. V is TRBV4-2 and J is TRBJ2-4, with 8 positions matching TRBD2. Germline V lookup: CDR1 LGHNA, CDR2 YNFKEQ. The CDR3 extends over 15 amino acids. After removal of 0 bases from V and 7 bases from J, the junction contained 5 bases not matched to a gene. The CDR3 bases are TGTGCCAGCAGCCAAGACTCGGCTAGCGGGAACATTCAGTACTTC. This sequence encodes CASSQDSASGNIQYF.

This clone was seen a handful of times. This chain uses TRBV3-1 (or the pseudogene TRBV3-2) with TRBJ1-6; D gene uncertain. Germline values: CDR1 LGHDT, CDR2 YNNKEL (reference sequence). The CDR3 runs to 16 residues. Trimming pared 4 bases from V and 2 bases from J, leaving 12 bases between. The CDR3 loop reads CASSPYGGAYNSPLHF. CDR3 bases: TGTGCCAGCAGCCCCTATGGCGGAGCCTATAATTCACCCCTCCACTTT.

The chain has TRBV19 and TRBJ1-5; TRBD1 matches at 9 bases. J gave up 7 bases and V 6 bases, and 10 bases lay outside the gene matches. CDR3 length equals 15 residues. The germline gives CDR1 LNHDA, CDR2 SQIVND (reference sequence). The chain's CDR3 is CASREGTGIRQPQHF. The CDR3 bases are TGTGCCAGTAGAGAAGGGACAGGGATCAGGCAGCCCCAGCATTTT. The entire variable domain, with the rest obtained from reference TRBV19 and TRBJ1-5, is as follows: DGGITQSPKYLFRKEGQNVTLSCEQNLNHDAMYWYRQDPGQGLRLIYYSQIVNDFQKGDIAEGYSVSREKKESFPLTVTSAQKNPTAFYLCASREGTGIRQPQHFGDGTRLSIL.

This clone was found once. The V call is TRBV19, the J call TRBJ2-2; possible D gene TRBD2, 5 bases. The CDR3 contains 14 residues. CDR1 is LNHDA, CDR2 SQIVND, per germline (reference sequence). Trimming took 7 bases from V and 2 from J, leaving 11 bases between them. The CDR3 loop is CASKGSFNTGELFF. CDR3 in DNA: TGTGCCAGTAAAGGGAGCTTTAACACCGGGGAGCTGTTTTTT.

The V and J genes are TRBV14 and TRBJ2-3, with D maybe TRBD2 (6 bases). Trimming removed 4 bases at V and 9 bases at J, with 23 bases between. Germline V CDR1 and CDR2: SGHDN, FVKESK. The CDR3 extends over 16 amino acids. The CDR3 loop reads CASSPTVERADRTQYF. The CDR3 DNA sequence: TGTGCCAGCAGCCCCACTGTGGAGCGGGCAGATCGGACGCAGTATTTT.

The V and J genes are TRBV19 and TRBJ2-7; maybe TRBD1 (7 bases). This CDR3 spans 12 amino acids. Trimming shortened V by 4 bases and J by 8 bases, and 12 bases separated the two germline ends. CDR1 and CDR2 (germline): LNHDA, SQIVND (reference sequence). The CDR3 DNA reads TGTGCCAGTAGTACCCAGGGGGGAAAGCAGTACTTC. Protein product: CASSTQGGKQYF. The full variable domain, in which reference TRBV19 and TRBJ2-7 provide the parts outside the CDR3, is DGGITQSPKYLFRKEGQNVTLSCEQNLNHDAMYWYRQDPGQGLRLIYYSQIVNDFQKGDIAEGYSVSREKKESFPLTVTSAQKNPTAFYLCASSTQGGKQYFGPGTRLTVT.

The chain is built from TRBV15 and TRBJ2-3; TRBD2 is a possible D gene (7 bases). Germline-derived CDR1 and CDR2 are LNHNV and YYDKDF (reference sequence). V shed 5 bases and J shed 2 bases, with 17 bases lying between them. The CDR3 has 16 residues. The CDR3 reads CATSGGGGAPTDTQYF. The CDR3 nucleotides are TGTGCCACCAGCGGGGGAGGGGGGGCCCCCACAGATACGCAGTATTTT. Looking up the rest from reference TRBV15 and TRBJ2-3 gives the full variable domain: DAMVIQNPRYQVTQFGKPVTLSCSQTLNHNVMYWYQQKSSQAPKLLFHYYDKDFNNEADTPDNFQSRRPNTSFCFLDIRSPGLGDTAMYLCATSGGGGAPTDTQYFGPGTRLTVL.

This chain connects TRBV18 to TRBJ2-1; 14 bases agree with TRBD2. V dropped 4 bases and J dropped 5; count of bases not matched to a gene: 4. This CDR3 region has 16 residues. Germline V gene data show CDR1 as KGHSH and CDR2 as LQKENI. The CDR3 reads CASSRTSGGSHNEQFF. The DNA for the CDR3 is TGTGCCAGCTCACGGACTAGCGGGGGGTCCCACAATGAGCAGTTCTTC. The whole variable domain, filled in from reference TRBV18 and TRBJ2-1, reads NAGVMQNPRHLVRRRGQEARLRCSPMKGHSHVYWYRQLPEEGLKFMVYLQKENIIDESGMPKERFSAEFPKEGPSILRIQQVVRGDSAAYFCASSRTSGGSHNEQFFGPGTRLTVL.

V is TRBV4-2 and J is TRBJ1-1; 8 bases fit TRBD1. With 2 bases clipped from V and 1 base from J, the junction kept 6 bases outside the gene matches. This CDR3 spans 16 amino acids. Germline CDR1 LGHNA, CDR2 YNFKEQ. As DNA, the CDR3 is TGTGCCAGCAGCCAATATAATGACAGGGGGAACACTGAAGCTTTCTTT. Translation gives CASSQYNDRGNTEAFF.

V is TRBV5-5 and J is TRBJ1-2, with 8 positions matching TRBD1. The germline gives CDR1 SGHKS, CDR2 YYEKEE (reference sequence). The CDR3 is 15 residues long. The V gene end was trimmed by 0 bases and the J gene end by 5 bases; junction bases not matched to a gene: 6. DNA for the CDR3: TGTGCCAGCAGCTTGGCCCCAGGGGGCCCATATGGCTACACCTTC. Translation gives CASSLAPGGPYGYTF.

This clone has just a few counts. The chain joins TRBV2 to TRBJ1-5; the D gene is possibly TRBD1 (5 bases). The germline CDR1 and CDR2 sequences are SNHLY and FYNNEI. Trimming shortened V by 6 bases and J by 4 bases, and 10 bases separated the two germline ends. The CDR3 has 13 amino acids. CDR3 region: CASRGEGNQPQHF. The DNA for the CDR3 is TGTGCCAGCAGGGGGGAGGGGAATCAGCCCCAGCATTTT. Based on the CDR3 plus reference TRBV2 and TRBJ1-5, the full variable domain is EPEVTQTPSHQVTQMGQEVILRCVPISNHLYFYWYRQILGQKVEFLVSFYNNEISEKSEIFDDQFSVERPDGSNFTLKIRSTKLEDSAMYFCASRGEGNQPQHFGDGTRLSIL.

This rearrangement joins TRBV5-4 to TRBJ2-1; 10 bases are shared with TRBD1. The length of the CDR3 is 16 residues. V lost 4 bases to trimming and J lost 8 bases; unmatched junction nucleotides: 12. CDR1 and CDR2 (germline): SGHNT, YYREEE (reference sequence). CDR3 coding DNA: TGTGCCAGCAGCCAGGTAGTCGGGACAGGGGCCGATGAGCAGTTCTTC. Translation: CASSQVVGTGADEQFF. The complete variable domain, with remaining parts taken from reference TRBV5-4 and TRBJ2-1, reads ETGVTQSPTHLIKTRGQQVTLRCSSQSGHNTVSWYQQALGQGPQFIFQYYREEENGRGNFPPRFSGLQFPNYSSELNVNALELDDSALYLCASSQVVGTGADEQFFGPGTRLTVL.

V is TRBV7-8 and J is TRBJ2-7, with TRBD1 matching 9 bases. Trimming took 3 bases from V and 6 from J; bases not matched to a gene: 3. The CDR3 has 13 residues. Germline V gene data show CDR1 as SGHVS and CDR2 as FQNEAQ. The CDR3 bases are TGTGCCAGCAGCTTGGGGACAGGGTTCGAGCAGTACTTC. Amino acid sequence: CASSLGTGFEQYF.

The rearrangement joins TRBV3-1 (or the pseudogene TRBV3-2) to TRBJ1-3; TRBD1 might be the D (6 bases). V lost 5 bases to trimming and J lost 5 bases, with 16 bases between them. In germline, CDR1 is LGHDT, CDR2 YNNKEL (reference sequence). The CDR3 is made up of 15 amino acids. The CDR3: CASSSQGGKRNTIYF. DNA for the CDR3: TGTGCCAGCAGCTCCCAAGGGGGTAAGAGAAACACCATATATTTT.

This chain links TRBV11-3 with TRBJ2-5, with D perhaps matching TRBD1 (6 bases). V was pared by 1 base and J by 2 bases, with 14 bases between. Per germline, CDR1 SGHNT and CDR2 YENEEA. The CDR3 is 16 amino acids. The CDR3 spells CASSLVGVRGQETQYF. The CDR3 nucleotides read TGTGCCAGCAGCTTAGTCGGGGTAAGGGGGCAAGAGACCCAGTACTTC.

The rearrangement uses TRBV5-8 and TRBJ2-5; the match to TRBD1 covers 7 bases. This CDR3 spans 14 amino acids. V gave up 0 bases and J gave up 5 bases; unmatched junction bases: 4. Germline CDR1 reads SGHTS; CDR2 reads YDEGEE. Here the CDR3 DNA reads TGTGCCAGCAGCTTGGCAGGGGGTGTCGAGACCCAGTACTTC. As protein: CASSLAGGVETQYF. Based on the CDR3 plus reference TRBV5-8 and TRBJ2-5, the full variable domain is EAGVTQSPTHLIKTRGQQATLRCSPISGHTSVYWYQQALGLGLQFLLWYDEGEERNRGNFPPRFSGRQFPNYSSELNVNALELEDSALYLCASSLAGGVETQYFGPGTRLLVL.

Here the CDR3 reads CAISAAGAASTGELFF. In nucleotides, the CDR3 is TGTGCCATCAGTGCTGCGGGGGCTGCCTCCACCGGGGAGCTGTTTTTT. The rearrangement links TRBV10-3 to TRBJ2-2, with D possibly matching TRBD2 (7 bases). The CDR3 loop spans 16 amino acids. The V gene's germline CDR1 is ENHRY and CDR2 SYGVKD. V lost 4 bases to trimming and J lost 4 bases, with 16 bases between them.